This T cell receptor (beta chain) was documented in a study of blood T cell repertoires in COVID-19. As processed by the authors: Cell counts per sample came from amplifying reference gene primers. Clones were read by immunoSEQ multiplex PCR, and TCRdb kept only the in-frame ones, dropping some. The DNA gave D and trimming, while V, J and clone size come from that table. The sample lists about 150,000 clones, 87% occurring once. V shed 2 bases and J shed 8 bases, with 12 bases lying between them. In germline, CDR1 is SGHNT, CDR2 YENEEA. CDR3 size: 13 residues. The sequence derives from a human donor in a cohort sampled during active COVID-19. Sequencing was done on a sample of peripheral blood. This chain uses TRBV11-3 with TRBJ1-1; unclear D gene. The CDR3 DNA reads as TGTGCCAGCAGCTTATCCTTGGCGGGAGAAGCTTTCTTT. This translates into CASSLSLAGEAFF.